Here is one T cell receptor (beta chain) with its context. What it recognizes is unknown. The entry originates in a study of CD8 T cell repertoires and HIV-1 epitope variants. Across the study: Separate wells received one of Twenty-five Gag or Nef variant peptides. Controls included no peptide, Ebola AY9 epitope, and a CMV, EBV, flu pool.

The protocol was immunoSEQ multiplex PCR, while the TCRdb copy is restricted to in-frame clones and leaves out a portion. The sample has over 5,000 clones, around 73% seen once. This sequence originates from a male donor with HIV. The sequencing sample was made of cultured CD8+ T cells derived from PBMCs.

The CDR3 protein is CASSLEGSRSNQPQHF. CDR3 DNA: TGTGCCAGCAGCTTAGAGGGTAGCCGGAGCAATCAGCCCCAGCATTTT. V usage is TRBV7-6 and J usage is TRBJ1-5; no clear D. The CDR3 covers 16 residues. CDR1 and CDR2 from the germline V gene are SGHVS and FNYEAQ. V lost 1 base and J lost 1, with 11 bases in between.